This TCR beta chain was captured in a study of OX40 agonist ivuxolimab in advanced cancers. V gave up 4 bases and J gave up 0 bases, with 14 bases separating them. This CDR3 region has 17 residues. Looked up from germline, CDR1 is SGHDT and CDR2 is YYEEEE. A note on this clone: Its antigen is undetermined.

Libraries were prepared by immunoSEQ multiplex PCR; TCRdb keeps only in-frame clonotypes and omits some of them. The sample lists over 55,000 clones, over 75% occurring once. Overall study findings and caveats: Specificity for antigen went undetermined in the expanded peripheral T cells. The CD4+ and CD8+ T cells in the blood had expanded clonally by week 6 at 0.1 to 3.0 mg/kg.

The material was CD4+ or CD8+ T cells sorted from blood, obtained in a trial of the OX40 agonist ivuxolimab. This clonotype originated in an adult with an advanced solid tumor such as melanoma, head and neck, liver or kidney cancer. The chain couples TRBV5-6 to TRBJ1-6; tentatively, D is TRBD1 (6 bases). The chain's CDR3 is CASSDGQSGSYNSPLHF. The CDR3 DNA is TGTGCCAGCAGCGACGGACAGTCGGGCTCCTATAATTCACCCCTCCACTTT.